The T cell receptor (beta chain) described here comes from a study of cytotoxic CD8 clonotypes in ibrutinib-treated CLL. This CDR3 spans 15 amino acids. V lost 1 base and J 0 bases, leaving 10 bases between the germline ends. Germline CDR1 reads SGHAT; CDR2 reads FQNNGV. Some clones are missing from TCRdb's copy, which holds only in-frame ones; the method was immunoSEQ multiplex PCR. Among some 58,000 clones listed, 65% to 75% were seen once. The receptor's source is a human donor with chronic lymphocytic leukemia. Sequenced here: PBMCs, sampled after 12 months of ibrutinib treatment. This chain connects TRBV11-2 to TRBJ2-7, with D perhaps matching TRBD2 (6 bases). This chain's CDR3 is CASSLGGGSSYEQYF. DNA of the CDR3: TGTGCCAGCAGCTTAGGGGGAGGAAGCTCCTACGAGCAGTACTTC.